This T cell receptor beta chain came from a study of T cells after yellow fever vaccination. Study-level background: Low-cell-number fractions underwent preparation using SMART-Seq v4 Ultra Low Input.

This CDR3 comprises 16 residues. CDR1 is SGHRS, CDR2 YFSETQ, per germline. Trimming pared 4 bases from V and 0 bases from J, leaving 16 bases between. This clonotype was recorded a few times. Its specificity is not known. TCRdb re-called the 5' RACE reads with MiXCR, one entry per CDR3 protein. This sample has around 610,000 distinct CDR3 sequences, with 13% found just once. Study outcomes and limitations: Among primary-vaccination clones, most reappeared after the booster, at around 97% for CD4 and 88% for CD8.

The origin of this receptor is a man younger than 40 who received the YFV17D yellow fever vaccine. This specimen consisted of PBMCs, obtained on the day of the yellow fever booster vaccination. V usage is TRBV5-1 and J usage is TRBJ1-1, with TRBD1 as a possible D gene (6 bases). CDR3 sequence (DNA): TGCGCCAGCAGCGGGGCGGGACATAGCATGAACACTGAAGCTTTCTTT. Protein: CASSGAGHSMNTEAFF.